Listed below are T cell receptor beta chains from one sample, sequenced in a study of early T cells in non-severe SARS-CoV-2 infection. TCRdb used MiXCR to reprocess the 5' RACE reads, holding one entry per CDR3 protein. The repertoire holds tens of thousands of distinct CDR3 sequences, with 5.4% as singletons. This specimen was whole blood, taken at baseline. These receptors all come from an adult who was a healthcare worker with PCR-confirmed SARS-CoV-2 infection or an uninfected control (not recorded which). CDR3s include the opening cysteine and the closing phenylalanine or tryptophan. D genes are given only for firm matches. Size values are once, few and many counts, or a class for expanded clones, and some rows have none.

TRBV29-1	TRBJ1-1	-	few	TGCAGCGTCGGCGCCGGGGTATCGGTTCGTAGGAACACTGAAGCTTTCTTT	CSVGAGVSVRRNTEAFF
TRBV28	TRBJ2-4	-	many	TGTGCCACGGTAACACGGGCCAAAAACATTCAGTACTTC	CATVTRAKNIQYF
TRBV6-1	TRBJ2-2	TRBD1	many	TGTGCCAGCAGTGGACAGGGGGACACCGGGGAGCTGTTTTTT	CASSGQGDTGELFF
TRBV21-1	TRBJ1-5	-	many	TGTGCCAGGGGGTTTGGGGGCATAAACAATCAGCCCCAGCATTTT	CARGFGGINNQPQHF
TRBV7-9	TRBJ1-3	-	-	TGTGCCAGCAGCCGACAGAACTCTGGAAACACCATATATTTT	CASSRQNSGNTIYF
TRBV6-2/TRBV6-3	TRBJ2-1	TRBD2	many	TGTGCCAGCAGTTCCACCAGACTAGCGGGAGATCACAATGAGCAGTTCTTC	CASSSTRLAGDHNEQFF
TRBV18	TRBJ1-2	TRBD1	few	TGTGCCAGCTCACCAATTAGGGGGCGATATGGCTACACCTTC	CASSPIRGRYGYTF
TRBV3-1	TRBJ2-7	TRBD2	few	TGTGCCAGCAGCCAAGGTGGGACTAGTCTCGGCGGGGAGCAGTACTTC	CASSQGGTSLGGEQYF
TRBV5-1	TRBJ2-1	-	-	TGCGCCAGCAGCTTGGCTGCGGGCGCGGGTTACAATGAGCAGTTCTTC	CASSLAAGAGYNEQFF
TRBV7-9	TRBJ2-7	-	many	TGTGCCAGCAGCTTAGGGGGAGGTAATGCCTACGAGCAGTACTTC	CASSLGGGNAYEQYF
TRBV28	TRBJ1-1	-	many	TGTGCCAGCAGTGACCGTAGGAACACTGAAGCTTTCTTT	CASSDRRNTEAFF
TRBV5-1	TRBJ2-7	-	-	TGCGCCAGCAGCCCACACCACTCCGGACGGGGCCCGTTAGGCGAGCAGTACTTC	CASSPHHSGRGPLGEQYF
TRBV29-1	TRBJ2-7	TRBD1	few	TGCAGCGTTGAAATGGGACAGAGCAAGCAGTACTTC	CSVEMGQSKQYF
TRBV2	TRBJ2-2	-	many	TGTGCCAGCAGTGAAGTCAGGGGTGGATCCGGGGAGCTGTTTTTT	CASSEVRGGSGELFF
TRBV20-1	TRBJ1-2	-	many	TGCAGTGCTAGAGATCCAGGGCGAGCTAACTATGGCTACACCTTC	CSARDPGRANYGYTF
TRBV6-1	TRBJ2-1	-	many	TGTGCCAGCAGTGAACGCGGGGTCTCTGAGCAGTTCTTC	CASSERGVSEQFF
TRBV19	TRBJ2-2	-	many	TGTGCCAGTAGTATCCAGCGATTGAACACCGGGGAGCTGTTTTTT	CASSIQRLNTGELFF
TRBV6-5	TRBJ2-1	-	-	TGTGCCAGCAGTCGTACGGGTAATGAGCAGTTCTTC	CASSRTGNEQFF
TRBV7-8	TRBJ2-4	TRBD2	many	TGTGCCAGCAGCCCTATGACTAGCGTGAACATTCAGTACTTC	CASSPMTSVNIQYF
TRBV2	TRBJ2-7	TRBD2	few	TGTGCCAGCAGAAGAGCTAGCGGGAGTGGCGAGCAGTACTTC	CASRRASGSGEQYF
TRBV20-1	TRBJ1-5	-	many	TGCAGTGCTAGAGACAGGGCCAATCAGCCCCAGCATTTT	CSARDRANQPQHF
TRBV7-9	TRBJ2-1	-	-	TGTGCCAGCAGCTTAGAAGCTCTTTTTGGGGTCTTC	CASSLEALFGVF
TRBV6-5	TRBJ1-1	-	many	TGTGCCAGCAGTTATATAGGACGGTGGAACACTGAAGCTTTCTTT	CASSYIGRWNTEAFF
TRBV19	TRBJ1-5	-	many	TGTGCCAGTAGTATCTTCGGGGGGCGCGTCGGTCAGCCCCAGCATTTT	CASSIFGGRVGQPQHF
TRBV11-2	TRBJ2-5	-	many	TGTGCCAGCAGCTTATCGACAGTGCAGACCCAGTACTTC	CASSLSTVQTQYF
TRBV7-2	TRBJ1-5	-	many	TGTGCCAGCAGCTTCACAGGGTATCAGCCCCAGCATTTT	CASSFTGYQPQHF
TRBV7-9	TRBJ2-2	-	many	TGTGCCAGCAGCTTAGTACGGGAGTGGGGCACCGGGGAGCTGTTTTTT	CASSLVREWGTGELFF
TRBV27	TRBJ1-6	-	many	TGTGCCAGCAGGGACAGTCCCTATAATTCACCCCTCCACTTT	CASRDSPYNSPLHF
TRBV2	TRBJ2-5	TRBD2	many	TGTGCCAGCAGTGAATGGGCTAGCGGAGGAGAGACCCAGTACTTC	CASSEWASGGETQYF